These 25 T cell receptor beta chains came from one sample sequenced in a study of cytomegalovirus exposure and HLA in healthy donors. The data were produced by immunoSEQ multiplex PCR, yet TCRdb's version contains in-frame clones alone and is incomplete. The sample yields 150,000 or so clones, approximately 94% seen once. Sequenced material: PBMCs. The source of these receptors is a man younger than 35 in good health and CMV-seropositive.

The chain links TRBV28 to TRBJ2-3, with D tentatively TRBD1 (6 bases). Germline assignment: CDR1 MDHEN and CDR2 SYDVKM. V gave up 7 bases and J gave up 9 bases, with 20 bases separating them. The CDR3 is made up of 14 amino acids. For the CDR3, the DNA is TGTGCCAGCATCCCAGGGGCCCCCCGATACACGCAGTATTTT. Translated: CASIPGAPRYTQYF. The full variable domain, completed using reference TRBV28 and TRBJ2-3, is DVKVTQSSRYLVKRTGEKVFLECVQDMDHENMFWYRQDPGLGLRLIYFSYDVKMKEKGDIPEGYSVSREKKERFSLILESASTNQTSMYLCASIPGAPRYTQYFGPGTRLTVL.

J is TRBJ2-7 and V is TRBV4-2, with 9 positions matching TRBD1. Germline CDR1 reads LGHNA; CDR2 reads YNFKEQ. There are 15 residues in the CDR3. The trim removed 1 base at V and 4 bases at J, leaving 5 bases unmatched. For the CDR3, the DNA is TGTGCCAGCAGCCAAGCCGGGACAGGGTTTTACGAGCAGTACTTC. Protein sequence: CASSQAGTGFYEQYF.

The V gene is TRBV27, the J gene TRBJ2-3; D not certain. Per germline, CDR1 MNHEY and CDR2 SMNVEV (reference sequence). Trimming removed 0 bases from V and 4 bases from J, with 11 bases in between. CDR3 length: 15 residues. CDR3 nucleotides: TGTGCCAGCAGTTTATCGACTCCCGTCGCAGATACGCAGTATTTT. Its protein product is CASSLSTPVADTQYF.

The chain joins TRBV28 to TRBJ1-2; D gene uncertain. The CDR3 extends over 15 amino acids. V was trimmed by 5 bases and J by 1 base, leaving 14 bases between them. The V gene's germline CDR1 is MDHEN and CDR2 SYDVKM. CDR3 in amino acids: CASSLGRDHNYGYTF. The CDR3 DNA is TGTGCCAGCAGTCTAGGCAGAGATCATAACTATGGCTACACCTTC.

The CDR3 DNA reads TGTGCTAGTGCCGAAAGCGGGAGGGCCAGAGATACGCAGTATTTT. This translates into CASAESGRARDTQYF. This chain links TRBV12-5 with TRBJ2-3; TRBD2 agrees at 10 bases. Germline V gives CDR1 LGHNT, CDR2 FRNRAP. Trimming cost V 7 bases and J 5 bases; bases outside gene matches: 9. The CDR3 runs to 15 residues.

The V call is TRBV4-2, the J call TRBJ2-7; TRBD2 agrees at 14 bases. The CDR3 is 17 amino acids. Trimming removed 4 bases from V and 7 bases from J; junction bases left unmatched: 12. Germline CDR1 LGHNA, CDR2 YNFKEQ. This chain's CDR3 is CASSRGTGTSGGSEQYF. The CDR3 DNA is TGTGCCAGCAGCCGCGGAACCGGGACTAGCGGGGGCTCGGAGCAGTACTTC.

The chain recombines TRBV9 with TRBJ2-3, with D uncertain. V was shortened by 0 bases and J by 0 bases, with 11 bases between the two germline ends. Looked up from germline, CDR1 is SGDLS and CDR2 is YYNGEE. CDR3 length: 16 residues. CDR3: CASSVGLWSSTDTQYF. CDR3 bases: TGTGCCAGCAGCGTAGGACTTTGGTCTAGCACAGATACGCAGTATTTT.

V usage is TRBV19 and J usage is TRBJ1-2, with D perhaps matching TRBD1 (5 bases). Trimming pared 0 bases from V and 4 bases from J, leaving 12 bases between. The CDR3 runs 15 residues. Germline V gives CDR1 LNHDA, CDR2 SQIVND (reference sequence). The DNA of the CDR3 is TGTGCCAGTAGTATAGATCCCGGCGGGGGCTATGGCTACACCTTC. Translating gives CASSIDPGGGYGYTF. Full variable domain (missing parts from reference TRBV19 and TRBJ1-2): DGGITQSPKYLFRKEGQNVTLSCEQNLNHDAMYWYRQDPGQGLRLIYYSQIVNDFQKGDIAEGYSVSREKKESFPLTVTSAQKNPTAFYLCASSIDPGGGYGYTFGSGTRLTVV.

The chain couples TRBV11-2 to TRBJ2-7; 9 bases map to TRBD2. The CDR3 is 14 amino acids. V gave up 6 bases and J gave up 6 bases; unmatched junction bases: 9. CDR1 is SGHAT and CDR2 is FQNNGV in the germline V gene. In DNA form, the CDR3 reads TGTGCCAGCAGACAGACTAGCGGAGCTCGCGAGCAGTACTTC. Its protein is CASRQTSGAREQYF.

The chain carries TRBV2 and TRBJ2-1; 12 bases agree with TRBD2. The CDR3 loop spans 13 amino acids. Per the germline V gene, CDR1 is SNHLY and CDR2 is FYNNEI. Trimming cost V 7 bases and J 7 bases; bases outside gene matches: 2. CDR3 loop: CASTSGRGNEQFF. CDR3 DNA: TGTGCCAGCACTAGCGGGAGGGGGAATGAGCAGTTCTTC.

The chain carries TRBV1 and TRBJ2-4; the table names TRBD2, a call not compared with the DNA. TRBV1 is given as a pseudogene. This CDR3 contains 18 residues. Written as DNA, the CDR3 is TGCACCAGCATCACGGGACTAGCGGCGTTATTAGCCAAAAACATTCAGTACTTC. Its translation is CTSITGLAALLAKNIQYF.

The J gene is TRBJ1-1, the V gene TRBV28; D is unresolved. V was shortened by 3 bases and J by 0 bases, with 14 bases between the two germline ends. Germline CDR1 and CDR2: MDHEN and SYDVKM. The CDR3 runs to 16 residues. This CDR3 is CASSFGWAKMNTEAFF. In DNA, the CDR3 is TGTGCCAGCAGTTTCGGTTGGGCTAAAATGAACACTGAAGCTTTCTTT.

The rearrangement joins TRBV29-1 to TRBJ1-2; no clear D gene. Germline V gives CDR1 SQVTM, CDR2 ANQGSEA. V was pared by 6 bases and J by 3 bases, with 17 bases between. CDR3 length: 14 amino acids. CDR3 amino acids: CSVDREAQDYGYTF. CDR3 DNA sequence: TGCAGCGTCGATCGGGAAGCCCAGGACTATGGCTACACCTTC.

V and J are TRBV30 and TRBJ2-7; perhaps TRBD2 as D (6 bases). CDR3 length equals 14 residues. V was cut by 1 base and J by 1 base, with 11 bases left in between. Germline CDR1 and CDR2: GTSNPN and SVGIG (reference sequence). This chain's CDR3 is CAWSDLGTSYEQYF. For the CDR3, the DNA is TGTGCCTGGAGTGACCTAGGGACTTCCTACGAGCAGTACTTC.

The CDR3 sequence: CASSSGITGETQYF. The CDR3 region has the DNA TGTGCCAGCAGTTCTGGCATAACGGGAGAGACCCAGTACTTC. This sequence joins TRBV27 and TRBJ2-5, with D hard to call. Trimming pared 4 bases from V and 4 bases from J, leaving 13 bases between. This CDR3 has 14 residues. CDR1 is MNHEY, CDR2 SMNVEV, per germline (reference sequence).

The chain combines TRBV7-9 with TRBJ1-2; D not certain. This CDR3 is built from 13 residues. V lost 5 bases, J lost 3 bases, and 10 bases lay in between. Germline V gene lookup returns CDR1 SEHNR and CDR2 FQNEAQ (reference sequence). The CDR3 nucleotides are TGTGCCAGCAGCGCCGACAAGGACTATGGCTACACCTTC. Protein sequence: CASSADKDYGYTF. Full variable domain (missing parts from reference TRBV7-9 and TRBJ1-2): DTGVSQNPRHKITKRGQNVTFRCDPISEHNRLYWYRQTLGQGPEFLTYFQNEAQLEKSRLLSDRFSAERPKGSFSTLEIQRTEQGDSAMYLCASSADKDYGYTFGSGTRLTVV.

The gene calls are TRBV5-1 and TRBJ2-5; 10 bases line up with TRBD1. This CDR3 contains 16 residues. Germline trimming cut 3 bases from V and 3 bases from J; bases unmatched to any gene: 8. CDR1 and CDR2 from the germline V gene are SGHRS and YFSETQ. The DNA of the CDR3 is TGCGCCAGCAGCTCTTCCGGGACAGGGGCCGAAGAGACCCAGTACTTC. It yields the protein CASSSSGTGAEETQYF.

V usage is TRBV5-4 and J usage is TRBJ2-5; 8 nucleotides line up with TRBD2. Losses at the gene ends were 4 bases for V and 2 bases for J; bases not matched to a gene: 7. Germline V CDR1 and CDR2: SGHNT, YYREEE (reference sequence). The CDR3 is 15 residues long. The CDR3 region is CASSTVAGPQETQYF. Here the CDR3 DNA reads TGTGCCAGCAGCACAGTAGCGGGACCTCAAGAGACCCAGTACTTC.

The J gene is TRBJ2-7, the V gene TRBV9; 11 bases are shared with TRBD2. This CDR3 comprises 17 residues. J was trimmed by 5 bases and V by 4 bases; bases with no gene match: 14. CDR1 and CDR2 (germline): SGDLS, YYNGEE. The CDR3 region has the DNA TGTGCCAGCAGCCTCCTCCCTTTAGCGGGAGGGGGTCACGAGCAGTACTTC. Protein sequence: CASSLLPLAGGGHEQYF.

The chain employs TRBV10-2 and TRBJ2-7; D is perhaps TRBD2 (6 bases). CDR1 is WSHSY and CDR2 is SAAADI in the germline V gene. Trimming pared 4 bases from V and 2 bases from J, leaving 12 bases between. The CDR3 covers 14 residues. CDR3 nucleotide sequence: TGCGCCAGCAGTGTCGGGGGAACGACCTACGAGCAGTACTTC. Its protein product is CASSVGGTTYEQYF.

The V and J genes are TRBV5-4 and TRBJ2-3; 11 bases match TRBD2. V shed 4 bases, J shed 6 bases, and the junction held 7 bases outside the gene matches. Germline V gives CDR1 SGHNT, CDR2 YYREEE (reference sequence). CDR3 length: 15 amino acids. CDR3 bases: TGTGCCAGCAGCCCTACTAGCGGGAGCAAGGATACGCAGTATTTT. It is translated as CASSPTSGSKDTQYF.

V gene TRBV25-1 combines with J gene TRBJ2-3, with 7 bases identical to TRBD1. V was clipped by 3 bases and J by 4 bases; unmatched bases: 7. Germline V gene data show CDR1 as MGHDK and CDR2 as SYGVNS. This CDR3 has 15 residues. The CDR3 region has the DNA TGTGCCAGCAGTGATGGGGACAGATATGCAGATACGCAGTATTTT. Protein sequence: CASSDGDRYADTQYF. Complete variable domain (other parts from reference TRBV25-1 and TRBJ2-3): EADIYQTPRYLVIGTGKKITLECSQTMGHDKMYWYQQDPGMELHLIHYSYGVNSTEKGDLSSESTVSRIRTEHFPLTLESARPSHTSQYLCASSDGDRYADTQYFGPGTRLTVL.

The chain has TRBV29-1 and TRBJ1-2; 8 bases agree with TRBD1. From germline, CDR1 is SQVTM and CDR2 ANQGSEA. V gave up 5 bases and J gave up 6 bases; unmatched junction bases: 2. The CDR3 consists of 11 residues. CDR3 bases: TGCAGCGTTCAGGGGGCGAATGGCTACACCTTC. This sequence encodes CSVQGANGYTF.

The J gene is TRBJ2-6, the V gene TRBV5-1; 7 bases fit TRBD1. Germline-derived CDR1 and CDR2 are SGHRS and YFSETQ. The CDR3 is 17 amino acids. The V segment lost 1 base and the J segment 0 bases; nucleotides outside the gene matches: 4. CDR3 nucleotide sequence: TGCGCCAGCAGCTTGTGGGGACAGCTCTCTGGGGCCAACGTCCTGACTTTC. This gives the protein CASSLWGQLSGANVLTF.

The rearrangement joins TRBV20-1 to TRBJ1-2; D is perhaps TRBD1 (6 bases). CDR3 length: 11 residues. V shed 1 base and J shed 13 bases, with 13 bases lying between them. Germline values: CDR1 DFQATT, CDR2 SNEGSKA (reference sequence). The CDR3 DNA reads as TGCAGTGCTAGAGCCGGACAGTGGTGCACCTTC. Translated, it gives CSARAGQWCTF.